This paragraph covers one TCR beta chain sequence. The source of the sample is a study of blood T cell repertoires in COVID-19. As for the study in general: Donors in the United States, Italy and Spain gave samples during acute or convalescent COVID-19. T cells, B-cell-depleted T cells, or PBMCs provided the cDNA or gDNA that served as material.

Authors' data handling: Amplifying reference gene primers gave estimates of nucleated cell counts. Only in-frame clones appear in the TCRdb table, and some are missing; sequencing was by immunoSEQ multiplex PCR. The DNA gave D and trimming, while V, J and clone size come from that table. The sample shows 250,000 to 300,000 clones, less than 85% of them seen only once. V dropped 2 bases and J dropped 5 bases, with 18 bases sitting between them. Germline CDR1 is MNHNS and CDR2 is SASEGT. The CDR3 loop spans 16 amino acids. This receptor was identified in a young woman with acute or convalescent COVID-19. The sequencing sample was made of peripheral blood. The chain joins TRBV6-1 to TRBJ1-1; D is unresolved. This CDR3 reads CASSENRFNLQTEAFF. For the CDR3, the DNA is TGTGCCAGCAGTGAAAACAGATTTAACCTCCAAACTGAAGCTTTCTTT.